This section outlines one TCR beta chain sequence together with its context. Its specificity is not known. This specimen belongs to a study of T cells in localized non-small cell lung cancer. Assay used: immunoSEQ multiplex PCR; TCRdb lists only in-frame clones, some missing. The sample has under 40,000 clones; around 73% are singletons. Germline CDR1 is KGHSH and CDR2 is LQKENI. The CDR3 totals 12 residues. Trimming took off 3 bases at V and 3 bases at J, with 3 bases between the two ends. Overall study findings and caveats: Detection in adjacent lung was observed for a median approximately 53 of the top 100 tumor clones. Sequencing was limited to one tumor region, leaving the possibility of heterogeneity open.

This chain uses TRBV18 with TRBJ1-5; D not resolved. The source material was peripheral blood, sampled before any cancer treatment. The clonotype comes from a male donor older than 55 with stage II squamous cell lung carcinoma. The CDR3 here is CASSPPNQPQHF. The CDR3 region has the DNA TGTGCCAGCTCACCCCCCAATCAGCCCCAGCATTTT.